This T cell receptor (beta chain) was obtained from a study of blood T cell repertoires in COVID-19. Only in-frame clones appear in the TCRdb table, and some are missing; sequencing was by immunoSEQ multiplex PCR. The table shows approximately 270,000 clones, with about 91% occurring only once. The germline V gene encodes CDR1 PRHDT and CDR2 FYEKMQ (reference sequence). The CDR3 runs 14 residues. Trimming cost V 5 bases and J 1 base, with 11 bases left between them. The TCR originated in a man aged 40-49 years who had been exposed to COVID-19. The sample taken for sequencing was PBMCs or T cells enriched from blood (not recorded which). The rearrangement joins TRBV13 to TRBJ1-1; perhaps TRBD1 as D (6 bases). This CDR3 reads CASSLDRPNTEAFF. DNA of the CDR3: TGTGCCAGCAGCCTAGACAGGCCGAACACTGAAGCTTTCTTT.